This TCR beta chain emerged from a study of OX40 agonist ivuxolimab in advanced cancers. Background for the entire study: Ivuxolimab was a fully human IgG2 agonistic monoclonal antibody targeting the costimulatory receptor OX40 (CD134). In the dose-escalation cohort, around four fifths of patients were male, and the mean age was 60 years with a range of roughly 23 to 79. The monotherapy dose-escalation portion (N = 52 patients) of the phase I ivuxolimab trial is reported in the paper. Intravenous ivuxolimab was administered to patients every 2 weeks at six dose levels: 0.01, 0.1, 0.3, 1.5, 3 and 10 mg/kg. Three dose-escalation patients achieved partial responses, one with hepatocellular carcinoma and two with cutaneous melanoma. Among the approximately 50 dose-escalation patients, approximately 20 had hepatocellular carcinoma, roughly 15 melanoma, 9 renal cell carcinoma and 9 head and neck cancer. Prior anti-PD-1, anti-PD-L1 or anti-CTLA-4 therapy was permitted, and about two fifths of dose-escalation patients had received checkpoint inhibitors. The point of sequencing TCRbeta in the periphery was to test whether ivuxolimab changed TCR sequence diversity and drove clonal T-cell expansion.

The CDR3 goes from the cysteine to the phenylalanine over 15 residues. Only CDR3 DNA remains: 45 bases, in frame from the first base. CDR1 and CDR2, per the germline V gene, are SGDLS and YYNGEE. V is cut back by 3 bases and J by 2 bases, with 4 bases in the junction unmatched. Notes on this clone: The antigen this receptor binds is unknown. There are no base qualities to consult, and no much larger clone falls within one base.

Paper-wide results and their limitations: At doses of 0.1 to 3.0 mg/kg, clonal expansion of both CD4+ and CD8+ T cells in blood was seen between baseline and week 6. In partial responders in the 0.1-3.0 mg/kg groups, normalized peripheral clonal expansion was found to be among the lowest, especially among CD8+ T cells. Low levels of normalized T-cell clonal expansion were also seen in some patients who did not respond. Which antigens the clonally expanded peripheral T cells were specific for was not determined. After ivuxolimab, more expanded clones were found on average in CD8+ T cells than in CD4+ T cells.

The trial excluded patients who had a history of autoimmune disease or were on systemic immunosuppression. Peripheral blood for TCR sequencing was collected from all dose cohorts at baseline, on cycle 4 day 1, and on cycle 7 day 1. The samples were taken from a phase I, first-in-human, multicenter, open-label dose-escalation trial of ivuxolimab. The trial enrolled adults with locally advanced or metastatic head and neck squamous cell, hepatocellular, melanoma or renal cell carcinoma. Before TCR sequencing, CD4+ and CD8+ T cells were separately sorted from peripheral blood. Genomic DNA was isolated from the sorted cells so that the TCRbeta CDR3 region could be sequenced. The immunoSEQ Assay was used for sequencing of TCRbeta CDR3 regions. TCRdb took this table from immuneACCESS and kept in-frame rearrangements with V and J called. Such tables lack part of the clones; where checked against another copy, unresolved V genes explain under half of the gap, and the rest is unexplained. Within this sample are more than 75,000 clones, with about 89% of them counted one time only. The ten biggest clones cover under 0.4% of the sample.

The sequence joins TRBV9 to TRBJ1-5, and TRBD1 aligns with 8 junction nucleotides. The origin of this receptor is an adult with an advanced solid tumor such as melanoma, head and neck, liver or kidney cancer. This sample comprised CD4+ or CD8+ T cells sorted from blood, obtained in a trial of the OX40 agonist ivuxolimab. The nucleotide sequence reads as follows: TGTGCCAGCAGCGGACAGGGGAGCCGCAATCAGCCCCAGCATTTT. This codes for CASSGQGSRNQPQHF.